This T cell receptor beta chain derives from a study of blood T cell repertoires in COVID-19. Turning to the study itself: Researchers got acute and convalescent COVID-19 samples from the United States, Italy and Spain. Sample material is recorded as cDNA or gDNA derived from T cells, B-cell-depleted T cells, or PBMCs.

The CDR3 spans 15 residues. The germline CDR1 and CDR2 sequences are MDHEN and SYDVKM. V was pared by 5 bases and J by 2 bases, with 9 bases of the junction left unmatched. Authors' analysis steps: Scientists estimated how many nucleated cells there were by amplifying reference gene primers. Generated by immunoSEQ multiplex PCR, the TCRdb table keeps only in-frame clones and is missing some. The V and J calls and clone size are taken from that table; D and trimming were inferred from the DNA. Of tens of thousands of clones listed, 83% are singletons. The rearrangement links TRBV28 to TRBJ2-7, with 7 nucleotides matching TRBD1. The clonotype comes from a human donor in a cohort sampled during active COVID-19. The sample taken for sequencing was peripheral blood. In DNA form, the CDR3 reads TGTGCCAGCAGTCGTACAGGGGACAAACCCTACGAGCAGTACTTC. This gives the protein CASSRTGDKPYEQYF.